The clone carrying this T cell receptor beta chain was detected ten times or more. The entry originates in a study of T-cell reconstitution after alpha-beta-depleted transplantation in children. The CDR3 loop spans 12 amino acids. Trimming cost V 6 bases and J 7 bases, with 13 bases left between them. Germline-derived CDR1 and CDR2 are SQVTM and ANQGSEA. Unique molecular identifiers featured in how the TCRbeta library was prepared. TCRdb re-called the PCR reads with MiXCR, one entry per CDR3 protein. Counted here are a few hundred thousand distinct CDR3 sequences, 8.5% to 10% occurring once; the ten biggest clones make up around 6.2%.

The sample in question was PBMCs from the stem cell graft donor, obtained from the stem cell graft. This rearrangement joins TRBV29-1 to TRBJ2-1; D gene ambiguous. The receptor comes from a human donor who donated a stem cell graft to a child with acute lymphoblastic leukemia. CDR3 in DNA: TGCAGCGTCCGTACCGAAGGGAATGAGCAGTTCTTC. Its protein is CSVRTEGNEQFF.